This entry features one T cell receptor beta chain sequence. There is no known antigen for this receptor. Per-nucleotide qualities are absent, and no much larger clonotype sits a single base away. The time point label of this sample denotes: persistent/refractory GD, antithyroid drugs over 5 years with positive TRAb. For both TCR sequencing and RNA sequencing, RNA was extracted from PBMCs in TRIzol. The diagnosis of Graves' disease followed American Thyroid Association guidelines. Patients were recruited from an endocrinology department in Xi'an, China. Each patient gave around 9 milliliters of peripheral blood, collected in an EDTA anticoagulant tube. Ficoll Paque Plus density gradient separation was used to isolate PBMCs, and no further T cell sorting was performed. An Agilent 2100 Bioanalyzer and agarose gel were used to check RNA quality, while a NanoDrop 2000 measured RNA concentration. The data belong to a study of regulatory T cells in long-lasting Graves disease (dated by TCRdb to the early 2020s). Regarding the research as a whole: Persistent Graves' disease meant more than 5 years of antithyroid drug treatment with TSH receptor autoantibodies that stayed positive. Patients with persistent Graves' disease were compared with patients with newly diagnosed Graves' disease using TCR sequencing and RNA sequencing of peripheral blood. The study was registered as a clinical trial and conducted in China. A total of some 35 samples underwent TCR sequencing: about 13 from persistent and roughly 20 from newly diagnosed Graves' disease patients. Persistent Graves' disease patients in the clinical cohort had taken antithyroid drugs for around 11 years on average. What the research found in general, with its limitations: Persistent patients shared more public clonotypes among themselves (around 2,800) than newly diagnosed patients did (roughly 920). Sequencing and analysis were restricted to the TCR beta chain. Compared with newly diagnosed patients, persistent Graves' disease patients had lower TCR Shannon entropy and fewer highly expanded clones, which suggests clonal expansion. Preferential use of TRBV28, TRBJ1-2 and TRBJ2-5 was observed in persistent disease, whereas TRBV20-1 and TRBJ2-1 were favored in newly diagnosed disease. The small sample size was acknowledged by the authors as a limitation that may reduce accuracy. The study examined only peripheral blood because the primary lesion, thyroid tissue, could not be accessed.

The library relied on multiplex PCR. Sequencer: Illumina HiSeq 4000. To build TCR beta libraries, CDR3 regions were amplified by Arm-PCR using iRepertoire HTBI primers. PCR products were gel purified before sequencing. The original pipeline was this. Gene usage analysis of CDR3 amino acid clonotypes used the 55 to 65 TRBV and fewer than 15 TRBJ segments found across samples. Filtered high-quality paired reads were merged into contigs using COPE and FqMerger. Contigs were aligned with BLAST to IMGT TRBV, TRBD and TRBJ reference genes, and CDR3 was defined per IMGT. Highly expanded clones were defined as clonotypes with a frequency above 0.1%. Shannon entropy was used to measure repertoire diversity, and the Gini coefficient was used to measure V-J evenness. A clonotype found in more than one individual was treated as public. TCRdb itself trimmed the public reads at Q25 with fastp, ran MiXCR and retained productive beta chains. Rows with a matching CDR3 protein are joined into one entry that keeps the most common DNA and genes. These V and J calls originate from TCRdb's pipeline instead of the authors' own analysis. The sample profile shows a few hundred thousand distinct CDR3 sequences; around 24% of them were found once. The ten largest clones add up to about a quarter of the sample.

The V end loses 5 bases and the J end loses 2 bases, and a stretch of 13 bases separates them. CDR1 is given as GTSNPN and CDR2 as SVGIG, both from the germline V gene (reference sequence). From cysteine to phenylalanine, the CDR3 is 14 amino acids long. Only CDR3 DNA is held: 42 bases, read in frame from base 1. The rearranged segments are TRBV30 and TRBJ1-5; TRBD1 is a possible D gene, resting on 5 matching bases. Sequences were derived from peripheral blood mononuclear cells (PBMCs), sampled when the disease was refractory, from a patient treated with antithyroid drugs. This receptor was taken from a female donor with Graves disease. This receptor carries the CDR3 CAWSQGDGNQPQHF. The nucleotide sequence reads TGTGCCTGGTCTCAGGGAGATGGCAATCAGCCCCAGCATTTT.